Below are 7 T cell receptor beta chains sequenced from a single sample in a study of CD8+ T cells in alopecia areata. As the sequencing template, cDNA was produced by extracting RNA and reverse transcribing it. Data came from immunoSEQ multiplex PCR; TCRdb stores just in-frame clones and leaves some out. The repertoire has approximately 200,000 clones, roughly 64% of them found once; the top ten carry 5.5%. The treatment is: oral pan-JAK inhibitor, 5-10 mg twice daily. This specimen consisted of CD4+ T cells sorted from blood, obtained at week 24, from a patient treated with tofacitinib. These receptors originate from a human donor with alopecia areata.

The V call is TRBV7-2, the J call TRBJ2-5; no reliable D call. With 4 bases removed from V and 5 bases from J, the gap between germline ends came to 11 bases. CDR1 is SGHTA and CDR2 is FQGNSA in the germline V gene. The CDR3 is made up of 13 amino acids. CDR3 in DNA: TGTGCCAGCAGCTCGGGCTGGGTGGAGACCCAGTACTTC. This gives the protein CASSSGWVETQYF.

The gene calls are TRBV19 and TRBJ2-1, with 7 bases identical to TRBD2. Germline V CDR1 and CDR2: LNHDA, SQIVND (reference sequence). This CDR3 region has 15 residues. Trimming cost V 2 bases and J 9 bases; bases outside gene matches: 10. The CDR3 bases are TGTGCCAGTAGTATACTGGCGGGAGCGAAGAGTGAGCAGTTCTTC. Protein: CASSILAGAKSEQFF.

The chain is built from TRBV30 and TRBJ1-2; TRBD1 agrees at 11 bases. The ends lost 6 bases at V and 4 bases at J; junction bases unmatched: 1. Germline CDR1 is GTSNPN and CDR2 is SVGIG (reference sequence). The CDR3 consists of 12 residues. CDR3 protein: CACGTGGYGYTF. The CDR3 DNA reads TGTGCCTGCGGGACAGGGGGCTATGGCTACACCTTC.

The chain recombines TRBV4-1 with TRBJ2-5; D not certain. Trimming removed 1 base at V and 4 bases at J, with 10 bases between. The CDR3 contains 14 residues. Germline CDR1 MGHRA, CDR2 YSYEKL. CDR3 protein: CASSQVVNVETQYF. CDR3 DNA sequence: TGCGCCAGCAGCCAAGTTGTCAACGTAGAGACCCAGTACTTC.

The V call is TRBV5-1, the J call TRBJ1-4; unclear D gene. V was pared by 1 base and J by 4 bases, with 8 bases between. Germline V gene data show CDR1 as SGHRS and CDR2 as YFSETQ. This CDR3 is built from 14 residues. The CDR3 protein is CASSLRGINEKLFF. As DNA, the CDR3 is TGCGCCAGCAGCTTGAGAGGGATTAATGAAAAACTGTTTTTT.

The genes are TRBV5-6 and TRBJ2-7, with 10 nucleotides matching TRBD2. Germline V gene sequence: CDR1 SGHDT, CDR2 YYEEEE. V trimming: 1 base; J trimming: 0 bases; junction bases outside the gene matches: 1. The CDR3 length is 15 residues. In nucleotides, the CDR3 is TGTGCCAGCAGCTTGAGCGGGAGGGGCTCCTACGAGCAGTACTTC. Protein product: CASSLSGRGSYEQYF.

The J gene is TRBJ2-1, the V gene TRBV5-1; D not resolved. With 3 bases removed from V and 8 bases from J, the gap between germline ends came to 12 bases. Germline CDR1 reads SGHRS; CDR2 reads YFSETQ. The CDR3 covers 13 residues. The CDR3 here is CASSWAEKYEQFF. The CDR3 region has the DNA TGCGCCAGCAGCTGGGCAGAGAAGTATGAGCAGTTCTTC.